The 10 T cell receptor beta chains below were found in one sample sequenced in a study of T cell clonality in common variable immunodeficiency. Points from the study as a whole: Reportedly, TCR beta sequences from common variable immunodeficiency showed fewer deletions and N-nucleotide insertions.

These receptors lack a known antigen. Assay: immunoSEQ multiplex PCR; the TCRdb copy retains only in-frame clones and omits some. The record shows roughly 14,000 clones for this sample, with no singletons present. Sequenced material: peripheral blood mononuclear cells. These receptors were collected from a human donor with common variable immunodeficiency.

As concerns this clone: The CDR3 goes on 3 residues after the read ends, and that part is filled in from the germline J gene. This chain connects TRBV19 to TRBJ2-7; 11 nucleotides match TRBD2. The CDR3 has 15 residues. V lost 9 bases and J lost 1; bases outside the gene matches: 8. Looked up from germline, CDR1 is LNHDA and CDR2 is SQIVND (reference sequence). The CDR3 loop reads CASSPTSGTSYEQYF. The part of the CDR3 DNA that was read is TGTGCCAGCTCTCCGACTAGCGGGACTTCCTACGAG. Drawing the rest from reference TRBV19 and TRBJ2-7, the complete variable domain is DGGITQSPKYLFRKEGQNVTLSCEQNLNHDAMYWYRQDPGQGLRLIYYSQIVNDFQKGDIAEGYSVSREKKESFPLTVTSAQKNPTAFYLCASSPTSGTSYEQYFGPGTRLTVT.

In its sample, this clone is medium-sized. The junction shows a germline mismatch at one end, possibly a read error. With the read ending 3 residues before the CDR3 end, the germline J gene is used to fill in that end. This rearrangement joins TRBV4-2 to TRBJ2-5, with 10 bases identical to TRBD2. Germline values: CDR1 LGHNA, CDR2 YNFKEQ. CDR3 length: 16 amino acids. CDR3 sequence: CASSQDLAGAGETQYF. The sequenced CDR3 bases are TGCGCCAGCAGCCAAGATCTAGCGGGGGCGGGGGAGACC.

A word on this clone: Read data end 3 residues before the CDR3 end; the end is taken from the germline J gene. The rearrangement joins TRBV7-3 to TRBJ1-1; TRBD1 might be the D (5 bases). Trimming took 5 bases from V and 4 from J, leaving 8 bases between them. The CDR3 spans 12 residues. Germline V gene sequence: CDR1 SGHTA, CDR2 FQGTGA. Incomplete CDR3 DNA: TGTGCCAGCAGCGCAGGGAGCACTGAA. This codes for CASSAGSTE. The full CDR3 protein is CASSAGSTEAFF.

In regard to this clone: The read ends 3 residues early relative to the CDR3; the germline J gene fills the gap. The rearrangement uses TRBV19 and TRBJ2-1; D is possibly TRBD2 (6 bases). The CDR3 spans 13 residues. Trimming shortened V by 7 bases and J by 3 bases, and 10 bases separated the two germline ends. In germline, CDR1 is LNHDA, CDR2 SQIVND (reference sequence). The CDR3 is CASNLGGYNEQFF. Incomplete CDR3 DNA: TGTGCCAGTAACCTGGGGGGCTACAATGAG.

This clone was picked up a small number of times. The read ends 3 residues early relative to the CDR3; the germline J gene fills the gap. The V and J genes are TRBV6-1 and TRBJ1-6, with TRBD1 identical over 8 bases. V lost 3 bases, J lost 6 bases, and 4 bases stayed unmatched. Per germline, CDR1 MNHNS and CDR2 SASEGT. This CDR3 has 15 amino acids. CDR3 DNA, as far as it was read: TGTGCCAGCAGTGACGCGACAGGGGTTAATTCACCC. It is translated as CASSDATGVNSP. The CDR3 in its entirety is CASSDATGVNSPLHF.

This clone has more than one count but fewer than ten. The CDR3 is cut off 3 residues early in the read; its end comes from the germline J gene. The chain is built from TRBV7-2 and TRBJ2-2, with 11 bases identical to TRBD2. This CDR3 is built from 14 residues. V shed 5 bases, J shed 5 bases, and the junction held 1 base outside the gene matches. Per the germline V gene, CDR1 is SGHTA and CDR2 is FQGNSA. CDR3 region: CASSRLAGTGELFF. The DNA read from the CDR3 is TGTGCCAGCAGCCGACTAGCGGGAACCGGGGAG.

CDR3 DNA, as far as it was read: TGTGCCAGCAGCCGGACAGGGGGGGACGATCAGCCC. Amino acid sequence: CASSRTGGDDQP. The CDR3 reads in full as CASSRTGGDDQPQHF. The chain has TRBV7-9 and TRBJ1-5, with 10 positions matching TRBD1. Coverage ceases 3 residues before the CDR3 finishes, and the germline J gene fills in the end. In germline, CDR1 is SEHNR, CDR2 FQNEAQ (reference sequence). The CDR3 loop spans 15 amino acids. With V trimmed by 5 bases and J by 5 bases, 6 bases remained unmatched.

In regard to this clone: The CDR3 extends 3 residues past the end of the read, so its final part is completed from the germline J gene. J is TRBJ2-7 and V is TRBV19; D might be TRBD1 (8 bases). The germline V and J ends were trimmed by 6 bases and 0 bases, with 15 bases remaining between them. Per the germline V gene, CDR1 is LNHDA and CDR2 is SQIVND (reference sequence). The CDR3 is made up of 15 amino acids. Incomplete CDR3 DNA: TGTGCCAGTAGCAGCGGGACAGGAGGCTCCTACGAG. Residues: CASSSGTGGSYE. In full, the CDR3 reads CASSSGTGGSYEQYF.

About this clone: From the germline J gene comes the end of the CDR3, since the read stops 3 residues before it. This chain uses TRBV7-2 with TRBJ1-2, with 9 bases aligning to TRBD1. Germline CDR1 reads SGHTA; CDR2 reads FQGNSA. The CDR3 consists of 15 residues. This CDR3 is CASRQQGSGTGSYTF. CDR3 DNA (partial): TGTGCCAGCAGACAACAGGGGAGCGGGACAGGGAGT.

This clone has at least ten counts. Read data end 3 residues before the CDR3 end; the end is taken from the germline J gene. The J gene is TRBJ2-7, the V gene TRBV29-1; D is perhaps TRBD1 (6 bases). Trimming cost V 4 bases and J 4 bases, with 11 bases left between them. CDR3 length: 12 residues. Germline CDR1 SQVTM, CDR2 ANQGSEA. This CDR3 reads CSVVGGGYEQYF. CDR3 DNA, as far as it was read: TGCAGCGTTGTAGGGGGTGGATACGAG.